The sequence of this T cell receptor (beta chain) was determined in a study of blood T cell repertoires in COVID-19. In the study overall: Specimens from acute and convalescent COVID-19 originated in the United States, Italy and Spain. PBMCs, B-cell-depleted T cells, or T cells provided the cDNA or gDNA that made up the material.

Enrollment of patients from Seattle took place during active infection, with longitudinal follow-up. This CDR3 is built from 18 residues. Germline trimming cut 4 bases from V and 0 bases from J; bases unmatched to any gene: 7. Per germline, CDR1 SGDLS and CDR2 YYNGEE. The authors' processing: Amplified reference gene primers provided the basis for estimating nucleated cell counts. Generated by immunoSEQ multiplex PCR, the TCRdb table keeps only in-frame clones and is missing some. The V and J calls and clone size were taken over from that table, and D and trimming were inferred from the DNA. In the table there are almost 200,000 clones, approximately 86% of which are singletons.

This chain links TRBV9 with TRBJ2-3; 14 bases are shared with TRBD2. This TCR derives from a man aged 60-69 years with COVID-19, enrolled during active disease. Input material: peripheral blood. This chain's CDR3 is CASSSRGLAGGSTDTQYF. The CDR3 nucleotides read TGTGCCAGCAGCTCACGAGGACTAGCGGGAGGTAGCACAGATACGCAGTATTTT.